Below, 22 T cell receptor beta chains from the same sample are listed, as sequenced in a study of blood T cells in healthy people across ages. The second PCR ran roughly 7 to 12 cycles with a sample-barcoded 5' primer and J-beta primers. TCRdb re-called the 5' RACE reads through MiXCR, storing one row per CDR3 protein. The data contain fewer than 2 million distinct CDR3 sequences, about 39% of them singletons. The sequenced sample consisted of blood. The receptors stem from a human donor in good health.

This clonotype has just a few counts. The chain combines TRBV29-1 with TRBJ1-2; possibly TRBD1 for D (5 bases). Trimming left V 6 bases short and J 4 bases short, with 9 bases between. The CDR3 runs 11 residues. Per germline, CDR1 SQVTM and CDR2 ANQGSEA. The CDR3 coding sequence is TGCAGCGTGTGGGGGATCTATGGCTACACCTTC. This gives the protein CSVWGIYGYTF.

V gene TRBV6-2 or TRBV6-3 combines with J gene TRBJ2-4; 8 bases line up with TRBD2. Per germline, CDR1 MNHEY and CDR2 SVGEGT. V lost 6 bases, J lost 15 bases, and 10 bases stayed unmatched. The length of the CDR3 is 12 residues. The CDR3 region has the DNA TGTGCCAGCAGCTCGACCGGGACTAGTACGTACTTC. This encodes CASSSTGTSTYF.

CDR3 amino acids: CASSQASGGPDTQYF. CDR3 sequence (DNA): TGTGCCAGCAGCCAAGCCAGCGGGGGGCCAGATACGCAGTATTTT. The chain links TRBV4-2 to TRBJ2-3, with 9 bases fitting TRBD2. Germline trimming cut 1 base from V and 4 bases from J; bases unmatched to any gene: 3. This CDR3 has 15 residues. The germline V gene encodes CDR1 LGHNA and CDR2 YNFKEQ.

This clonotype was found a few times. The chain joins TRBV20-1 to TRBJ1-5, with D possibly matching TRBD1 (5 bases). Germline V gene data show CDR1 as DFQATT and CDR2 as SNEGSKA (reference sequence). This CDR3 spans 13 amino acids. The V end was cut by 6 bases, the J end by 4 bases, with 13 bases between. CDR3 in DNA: TGCAGTGCAAATAGACAGACAAATCAGCCCCAGCATTTT. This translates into CSANRQTNQPQHF.

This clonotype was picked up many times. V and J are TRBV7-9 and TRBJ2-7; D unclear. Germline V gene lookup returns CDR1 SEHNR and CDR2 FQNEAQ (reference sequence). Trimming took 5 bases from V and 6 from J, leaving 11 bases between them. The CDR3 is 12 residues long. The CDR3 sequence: CASSPSRGEQYF. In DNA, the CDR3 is TGTGCCAGCAGCCCCTCGAGAGGCGAGCAGTACTTC.

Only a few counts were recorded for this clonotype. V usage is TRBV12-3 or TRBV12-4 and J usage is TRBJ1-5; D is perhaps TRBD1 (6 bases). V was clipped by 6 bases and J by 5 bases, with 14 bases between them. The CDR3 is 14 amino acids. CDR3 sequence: CASSPGQNDQPQHF. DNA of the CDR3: TGTGCCAGCAGCCCAGGACAGAACGATCAGCCCCAGCATTTT.

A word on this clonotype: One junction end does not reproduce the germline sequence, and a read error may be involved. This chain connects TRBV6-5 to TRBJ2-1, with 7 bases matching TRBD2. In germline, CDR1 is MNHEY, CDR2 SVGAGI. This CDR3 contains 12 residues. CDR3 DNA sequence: TGTGCCGGCAGTTACTCGGGGGGAGAGCAGTTCTTC. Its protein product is CAGSYSGGEQFF.

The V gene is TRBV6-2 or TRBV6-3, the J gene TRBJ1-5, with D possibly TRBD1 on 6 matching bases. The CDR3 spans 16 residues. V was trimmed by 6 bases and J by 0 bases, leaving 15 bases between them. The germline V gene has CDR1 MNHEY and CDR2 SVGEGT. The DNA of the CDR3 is TGTGCCAGCAGCCGACGGGGGCAGAATAGCAATCAGCCCCAGCATTTT. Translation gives CASSRRGQNSNQPQHF.

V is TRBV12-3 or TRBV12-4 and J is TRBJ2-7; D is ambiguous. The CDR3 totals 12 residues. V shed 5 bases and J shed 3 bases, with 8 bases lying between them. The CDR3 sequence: CASSARRYEQYF. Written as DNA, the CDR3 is TGTGCCAGCAGTGCCCGACGCTACGAGCAGTACTTC.

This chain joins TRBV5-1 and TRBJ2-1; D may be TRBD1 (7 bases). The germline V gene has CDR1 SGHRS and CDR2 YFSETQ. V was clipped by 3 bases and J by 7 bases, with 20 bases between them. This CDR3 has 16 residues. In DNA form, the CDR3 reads TGCGCCAGCAGCTCTGGGGGGACAGACTTGGGGAATGAGCAGTTCTTC. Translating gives CASSSGGTDLGNEQFF.

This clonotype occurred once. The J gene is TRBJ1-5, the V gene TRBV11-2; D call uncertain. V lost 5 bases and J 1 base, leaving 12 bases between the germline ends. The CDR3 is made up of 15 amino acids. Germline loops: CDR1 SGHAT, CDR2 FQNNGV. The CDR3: CASSPQVGSNQPQHF. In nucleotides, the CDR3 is TGTGCCAGCAGCCCCCAAGTGGGAAGCAATCAGCCCCAGCATTTT.

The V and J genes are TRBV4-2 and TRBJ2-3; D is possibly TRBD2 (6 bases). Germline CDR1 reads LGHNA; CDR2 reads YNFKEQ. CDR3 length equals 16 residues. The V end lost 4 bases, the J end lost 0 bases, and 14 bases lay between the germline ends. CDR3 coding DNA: TGTGCCAGCAGCCCTATAGCGGCTTCTAGCACAGATACGCAGTATTTT. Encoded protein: CASSPIAASSTDTQYF.

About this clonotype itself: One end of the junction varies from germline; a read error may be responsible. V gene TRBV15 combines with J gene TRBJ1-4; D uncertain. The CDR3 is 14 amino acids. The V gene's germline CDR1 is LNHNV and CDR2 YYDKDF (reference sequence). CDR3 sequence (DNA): TGTGCCGCCAGCAGAGAACCAGATAATGAAAAACTGTTTTTT. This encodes CAASREPDNEKLFF.

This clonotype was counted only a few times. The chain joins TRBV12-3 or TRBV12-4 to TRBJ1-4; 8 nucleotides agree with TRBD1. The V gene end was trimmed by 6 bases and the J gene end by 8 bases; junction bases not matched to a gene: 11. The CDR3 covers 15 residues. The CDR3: CASSRKGQGGEKLFF. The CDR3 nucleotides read TGTGCCAGCAGCAGAAAAGGACAGGGAGGGGAAAAACTGTTTTTT.

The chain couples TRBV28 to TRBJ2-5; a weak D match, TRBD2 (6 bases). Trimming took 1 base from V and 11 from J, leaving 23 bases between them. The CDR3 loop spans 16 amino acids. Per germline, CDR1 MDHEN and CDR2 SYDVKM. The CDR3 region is CASSLFGRGAMREQYF. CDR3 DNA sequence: TGTGCCAGCAGTTTATTTGGTCGCGGGGCCATGAGGGAGCAGTACTTC.

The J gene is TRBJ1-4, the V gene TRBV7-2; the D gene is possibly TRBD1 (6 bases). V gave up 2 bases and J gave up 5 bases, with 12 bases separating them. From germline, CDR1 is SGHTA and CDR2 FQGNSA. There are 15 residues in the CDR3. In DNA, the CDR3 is TGTGCCAGCAGCTTAATAGGGGGGGAAAATGAAAAACTGTTTTTT. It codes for CASSLIGGENEKLFF.

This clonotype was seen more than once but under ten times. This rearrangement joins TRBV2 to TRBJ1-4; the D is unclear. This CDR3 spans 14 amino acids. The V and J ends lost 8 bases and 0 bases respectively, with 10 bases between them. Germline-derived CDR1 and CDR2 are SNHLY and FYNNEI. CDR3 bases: TGTGCCAGCGCCCGGGAGCCAACTAATGAAAAACTGTTTTTT. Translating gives CASAREPTNEKLFF.

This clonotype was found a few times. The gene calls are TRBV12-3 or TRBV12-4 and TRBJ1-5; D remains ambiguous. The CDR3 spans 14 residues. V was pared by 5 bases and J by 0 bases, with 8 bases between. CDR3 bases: TGTGCCAGCAGTACTGTTAATAGCAATCAGCCCCAGCATTTT. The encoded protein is CASSTVNSNQPQHF.

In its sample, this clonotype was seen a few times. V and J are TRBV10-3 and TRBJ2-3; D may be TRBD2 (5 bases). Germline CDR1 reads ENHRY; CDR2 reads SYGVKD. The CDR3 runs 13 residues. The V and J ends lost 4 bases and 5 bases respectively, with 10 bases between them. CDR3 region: CAISGESRDTQYF. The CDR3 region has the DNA TGTGCCATCAGTGGGGAGTCCCGAGATACGCAGTATTTT.

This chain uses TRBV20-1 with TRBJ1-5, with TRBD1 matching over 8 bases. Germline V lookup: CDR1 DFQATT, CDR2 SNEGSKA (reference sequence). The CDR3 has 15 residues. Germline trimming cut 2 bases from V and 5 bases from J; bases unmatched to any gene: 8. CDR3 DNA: TGCAGTGCTAGATTTGGCGACAGGGGTGATCAGCCCCAGCATTTT. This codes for CSARFGDRGDQPQHF.

The CDR3 here is CSARDFAGRYEQFF. The CDR3 DNA follows: TGCAGTGCTAGAGATTTCGCAGGGAGATATGAGCAGTTCTTC. The rearrangement joins TRBV20-1 to TRBJ2-1, with D perhaps matching TRBD1 or TRBD2 (5 bases each). Germline CDR1 and CDR2: DFQATT and SNEGSKA (reference sequence). V lost 0 bases and J lost 8, with 14 bases in between. The CDR3 is made up of 14 amino acids.

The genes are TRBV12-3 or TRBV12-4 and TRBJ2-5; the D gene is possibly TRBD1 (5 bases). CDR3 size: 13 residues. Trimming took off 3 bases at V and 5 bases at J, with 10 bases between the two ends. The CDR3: CASSFVGAETQYF. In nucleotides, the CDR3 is TGTGCCAGCAGTTTTGTAGGGGCGGAGACCCAGTACTTC.